The 19 T cell receptor beta chains in this list originate from one sample, sequenced in a study of blood T cell repertoires in COVID-19. Profiled with immunoSEQ multiplex PCR; TCRdb holds only in-frame clones, not every one. Altogether under 500,000 clones are present, roughly nine tenths being singletons, with the ten largest covering about 2%. The specimen sequenced was PBMCs or T cells enriched from blood (not recorded which). Receptors were obtained from a woman aged 18-29 years with acute COVID-19.

The V call is TRBV2, the J call TRBJ1-2; 9 nucleotides line up with TRBD1. The CDR3 has 14 amino acids. Per germline, CDR1 SNHLY and CDR2 FYNNEI. Trimming took 3 bases from V and 8 from J; bases not matched to a gene: 7. CDR3 DNA: TGTGCCAGCAGTGACCGGGACAGGGTTCCGGGCTACACCTTC. Amino acids: CASSDRDRVPGYTF.

The chain combines TRBV27 with TRBJ2-3; 13 nucleotides match TRBD2. From germline, CDR1 is MNHEY and CDR2 SMNVEV (reference sequence). This CDR3 contains 16 residues. J gave up 5 bases and V 4 bases, and 6 bases lay outside the gene matches. CDR3: CASSSGLAGVRDTQYF. CDR3 coding DNA: TGTGCCAGCAGTTCTGGACTAGCGGGAGTAAGAGATACGCAGTATTTT.

The genes are TRBV23-1 and TRBJ2-7; D is unresolved. TRBV23-1 qualifies as an ORF whose function is uncertain. Trimming stripped 6 bases from V and 0 bases from J, with 12 bases between. The CDR3 length is 14 residues. DNA for the CDR3: TGCGCCAGCAGGTACAGCACCAGCTCCTACGAGCAGTACTTC. Translated, it gives CASRYSTSSYEQYF.

The sample holds a few counts of this clone. The chain employs TRBV5-6 and TRBJ2-1, with 8 bases lining up with TRBD1. With V trimmed by 0 bases and J by 6 bases, 5 bases remained unmatched. The germline V gene encodes CDR1 SGHDT and CDR2 YYEEEE. This CDR3 is 15 amino acids long. CDR3 region: CASSLGGQGGNEQFF. The CDR3 nucleotides are TGTGCCAGCAGCTTGGGCGGACAGGGAGGCAATGAGCAGTTCTTC.

This chain connects TRBV28 to TRBJ2-7; D ambiguous. V was clipped by 1 base and J by 0 bases, with 16 bases between them. Germline-derived CDR1 and CDR2 are MDHEN and SYDVKM. The CDR3 runs to 17 residues. The CDR3 DNA is TGTGCCAGCAGTTTATCGGGTAGCTCCTCAACCTCCTACGAGCAGTACTTC. Protein: CASSLSGSSSTSYEQYF.

The table lists this clone with many counts. The genes are TRBV11-2 and TRBJ1-6, with 7 bases identical to TRBD1. CDR3 size: 17 residues. CDR1 and CDR2 (germline): SGHAT, FQNNGV. With V trimmed by 6 bases and J by 7 bases, 15 bases remained unmatched. The CDR3 coding sequence is TGTGCCAGCAGGTCAACCTTTGGCACAGGGGCAAATTCACCCCTCCACTTT. Amino acids: CASRSTFGTGANSPLHF.

The rearrangement links TRBV19 to TRBJ2-7; 7 bases match TRBD1. The CDR3 spans 14 residues. Germline V gene data show CDR1 as LNHDA and CDR2 as SQIVND (reference sequence). The junction had 7 bases not matched to a gene; V was cut back by 3 bases and J by 5 bases. The CDR3 region has the DNA TGTGCCAGTAGTATGCCAGACAGGGTACACGAGCAGTACTTC. As protein: CASSMPDRVHEQYF.

The DNA of the CDR3 is TGCAGCCACACTAGCGGGAGATCCGGGGAGCTGTTTTTT. This sequence encodes CSHTSGRSGELFF. J is TRBJ2-2 and V is TRBV29-1, with 11 nucleotides matching TRBD2. The CDR3 is 13 residues long. Trimming cost V 8 bases and J 6 bases; bases outside gene matches: 5. CDR1 SQVTM and CDR2 ANQGSEA come from the germline V gene.

The V gene is TRBV7-8, the J gene TRBJ2-7; D is unclear. CDR1 is SGHVS and CDR2 is FQNEAQ in the germline V gene. V lost 4 bases to trimming and J lost 3 bases, with 10 bases between them. The CDR3 has 13 amino acids. The CDR3 DNA reads TGTGCCAGCAGCTCCAGTCGATACTACGAGCAGTACTTC. Translated, it gives CASSSSRYYEQYF.

The gene calls are TRBV5-1 and TRBJ1-6, with TRBD1 identical over 7 bases. CDR1 is SGHRS and CDR2 is YFSETQ in the germline V gene. J gave up 7 bases and V 4 bases, and 8 bases lay outside the gene matches. This CDR3 comprises 15 residues. The CDR3 coding sequence is TGCGCCAGCAGCGCAAGGGACAGCAAAAATTCACCCCTCCACTTT. This translates into CASSARDSKNSPLHF.

The J gene is TRBJ2-3, the V gene TRBV3-1 (or the pseudogene TRBV3-2), with TRBD2 identical over 7 bases. CDR1 is LGHDT, CDR2 YNNKEL, per germline (reference sequence). The CDR3 extends over 17 amino acids. The ends lost 0 bases at V and 1 base at J; junction bases unmatched: 7. The CDR3: CASSQDLGLVGTDTQYF. CDR3 DNA: TGTGCCAGCAGCCAAGATCTAGGACTAGTAGGCACAGATACGCAGTATTTT.

The genes are TRBV7-9 and TRBJ1-4; the D is unclear. The germline V gene has CDR1 SEHNR and CDR2 FQNEAQ (reference sequence). V dropped 5 bases and J dropped 7 bases, with 17 bases sitting between them. The CDR3 runs 15 residues. CDR3 loop: CASSPKIRLGEKLFF. The CDR3 nucleotides are TGTGCCAGCAGCCCTAAAATCCGGCTAGGTGAAAAACTGTTTTTT.

The rearrangement joins TRBV9 to TRBJ2-1; tentative D call: TRBD2 (6 bases). Germline V gene sequence: CDR1 SGDLS, CDR2 YYNGEE. This CDR3 comprises 11 residues. The V gene lost 6 bases and the J gene lost 9 bases, with 10 bases spanning the gap. The CDR3 is CASTRGTEQFF. The CDR3 DNA reads TGTGCCAGCACCCGGGGGACTGAGCAGTTCTTC.

The chain joins TRBV5-8 to TRBJ2-1; 8 positions agree with TRBD1. V lost 7 bases and J lost 3; bases outside the gene matches: 15. The germline V gene has CDR1 SGHTS and CDR2 YDEGEE. The length of the CDR3 is 17 residues. The CDR3 protein is CASEEGQGSFNYNEQFF. CDR3 nucleotides: TGTGCCAGCGAAGAAGGACAGGGATCTTTTAACTACAATGAGCAGTTCTTC.

The rearrangement uses TRBV28 and TRBJ1-1; D remains unclear. V shed 3 bases and J shed 7 bases, with 15 bases lying between them. CDR1 is MDHEN and CDR2 is SYDVKM in the germline V gene. The length of the CDR3 is 14 residues. CDR3 coding DNA: TGTGCCAGCAGTTTCGGCCGAGAAAGCGATGAAGCTTTCTTT. Its protein is CASSFGRESDEAFF.

The chain uses TRBV29-1 and TRBJ1-1; D is ambiguous. Germline assignment: CDR1 SQVTM and CDR2 ANQGSEA. This CDR3 has 13 residues. Trimming removed 6 bases at V and 4 bases at J, with 15 bases between. DNA of the CDR3: TGCAGCGTGGACCCCGGAGGCGCCACTGAAGCTTTCTTT. This translates into CSVDPGGATEAFF.

CDR3 bases: TGCGCCAGCAGCAAGGGACAAGGCCAAAACATTCAGTACTTC. This codes for CASSKGQGQNIQYF. The rearrangement joins TRBV4-1 to TRBJ2-4; possibly TRBD1 for D (6 bases). The CDR3 spans 14 residues. Trimming took off 5 bases at V and 5 bases at J, with 13 bases between the two ends. Germline V CDR1 and CDR2: MGHRA, YSYEKL.

This chain joins TRBV2 and TRBJ1-1; D ambiguous. Germline V gene lookup returns CDR1 SNHLY and CDR2 FYNNEI. The V and J ends lost 2 bases and 5 bases respectively, with 9 bases between them. The CDR3 sequence is 13 residues long. This CDR3 is CASSESGRTEAFF. CDR3 DNA: TGTGCCAGCAGTGAATCGGGTAGGACTGAAGCTTTCTTT.

The rearrangement links TRBV28 to TRBJ1-3, with D possibly TRBD1 on 5 matching bases. This CDR3 has 15 residues. V was shortened by 9 bases and J by 3 bases, with 18 bases between the two germline ends. Germline values: CDR1 MDHEN, CDR2 SYDVKM. CDR3 sequence: CASEKPGTNGNTIYF. The CDR3 DNA follows: TGTGCCAGTGAGAAACCGGGGACTAATGGAAACACCATATATTTT. The whole variable domain, remainder taken from reference TRBV28 and TRBJ1-3, is DVKVTQSSRYLVKRTGEKVFLECVQDMDHENMFWYRQDPGLGLRLIYFSYDVKMKEKGDIPEGYSVSREKKERFSLILESASTNQTSMYLCASEKPGTNGNTIYFGEGSWLTVV.